The T cell receptor (beta chain) under discussion was sequenced for a study of blood T cell repertoires in COVID-19. After removal of 4 bases from V and 4 bases from J, the junction contained 3 bases not matched to a gene. Per germline, CDR1 SNHLY and CDR2 FYNNEI. The CDR3 loop spans 13 amino acids. TCRdb's table, derived via immunoSEQ multiplex PCR, lists solely in-frame clones and lacks some. The table has approximately 500,000 clones, around 89% seen once. This clone was seen a handful of times. Sequencing was carried out using PBMCs or T cells enriched from blood (not recorded which). This clonotype was sampled from a woman aged 40 to 50 who had recovered from COVID-19. The chain links TRBV2 to TRBJ1-2; 7 positions agree with TRBD1. This chain's CDR3 is CASSGGQSYGYTF. The CDR3 DNA follows: TGTGCCAGCAGTGGGGGACAGTCCTATGGCTACACCTTC. Variable domain in full (rest from reference TRBV2 and TRBJ1-2): EPEVTQTPSHQVTQMGQEVILRCVPISNHLYFYWYRQILGQKVEFLVSFYNNEISEKSEIFDDQFSVERPDGSNFTLKIRSTKLEDSAMYFCASSGGQSYGYTFGSGTRLTVV.